Shown below are 3 T cell receptor beta chains from a single sample sequenced in a study of cytomegalovirus exposure and HLA in healthy donors (dated by TCRdb to the late 2010s). Libraries were built with the immunoSEQ multiplex PCR assay. For the multiplex PCR, a mixture combining 60 forward primers for TCR Vbeta segments and 13 reverse primers for TCR Jbeta segments was used. What TCRdb holds here is the immuneACCESS table cut down to in-frame rearrangements. Part of the clones is not present; checked against another copy, under half of the missing clones reflect an unresolved V gene, and the others are unexplained. This sample lists about 98,000 clones; about 81% were detected once. 1.4% of the sample goes to the ten largest clones. Sequencing was done on a sample of PBMCs. The receptors shown here come from a man aged 40-49 years in good health and CMV-seronegative.

This rearrangement joins TRBV19 to TRBJ2-6, with TRBD1 matching 7 bases. J lost 0 bases, V lost 4 bases, and 3 bases had no gene match. CDR3 length: 16 residues. CDR1 and CDR2 (germline): LNHDA, SQIVND (reference sequence). The CDR3 DNA is TGTGCCAGTAGTACCCCAGGGGGCTCTGGGGCCAACGTCCTGACTTTC. Protein sequence: CASSTPGGSGANVLTF.

The chain uses TRBV4-1 and TRBJ1-2; D is possibly TRBD1 (6 bases). Per the germline V gene, CDR1 is MGHRA and CDR2 is YSYEKL. V was trimmed by 1 base and J by 5 bases, leaving 8 bases between them. The CDR3 runs to 13 residues. In nucleotides, the CDR3 is TGCGCCAGCAGCCAAGGGACAGTGTATGGCTACACCTTC. It yields the protein CASSQGTVYGYTF.

The chain couples TRBV27 to TRBJ2-6; 8 bases align to TRBD1. The CDR3 is 19 amino acids. Germline lookup yields CDR1 MNHEY and CDR2 SMNVEV (reference sequence). The J segment lost 2 bases and the V segment lost 3 bases, leaving 12 bases of the junction unmatched. The CDR3 DNA reads as TGTGCCAGCAGTTTTATTGGACAGGGTGTCGGTCCTGGGGCCAACGTCCTGACTTTC. It translates to CASSFIGQGVGPGANVLTF.